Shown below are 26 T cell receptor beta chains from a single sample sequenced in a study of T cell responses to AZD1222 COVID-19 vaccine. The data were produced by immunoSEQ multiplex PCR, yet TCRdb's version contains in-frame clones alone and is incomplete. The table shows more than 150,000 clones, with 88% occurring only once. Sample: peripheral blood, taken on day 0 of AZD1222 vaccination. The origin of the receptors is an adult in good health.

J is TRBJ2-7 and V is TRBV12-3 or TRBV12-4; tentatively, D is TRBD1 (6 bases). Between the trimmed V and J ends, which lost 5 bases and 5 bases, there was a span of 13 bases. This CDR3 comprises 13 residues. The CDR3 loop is CASSQGMADEQYF. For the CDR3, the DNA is TGTGCCAGCAGTCAGGGGATGGCTGACGAGCAGTACTTC.

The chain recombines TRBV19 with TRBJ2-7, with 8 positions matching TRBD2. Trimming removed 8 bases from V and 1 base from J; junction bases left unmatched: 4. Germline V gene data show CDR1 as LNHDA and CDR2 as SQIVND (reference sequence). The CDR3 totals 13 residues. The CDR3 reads CASGIAGSYEQYF. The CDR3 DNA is TGTGCCAGTGGGATAGCGGGGTCCTACGAGCAGTACTTC.

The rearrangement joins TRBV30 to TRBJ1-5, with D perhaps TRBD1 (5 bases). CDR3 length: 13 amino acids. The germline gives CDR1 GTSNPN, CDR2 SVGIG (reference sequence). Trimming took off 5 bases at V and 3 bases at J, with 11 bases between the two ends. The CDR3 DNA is TGTGCCTGGGCGGGGCTCGCCAATCAGCCCCAGCATTTT. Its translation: CAWAGLANQPQHF.

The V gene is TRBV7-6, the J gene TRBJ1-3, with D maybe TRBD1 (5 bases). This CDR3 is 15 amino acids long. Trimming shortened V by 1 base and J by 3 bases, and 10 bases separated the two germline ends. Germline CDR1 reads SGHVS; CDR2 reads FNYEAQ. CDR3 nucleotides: TGTGCCAGCAGCTTAGTGGGAGGGGATGGAAACACCATATATTTT. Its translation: CASSLVGGDGNTIYF. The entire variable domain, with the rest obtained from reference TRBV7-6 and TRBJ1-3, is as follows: GAGVSQSPRYKVTKRGQDVALRCDPISGHVSLYWYRQALGQGPEFLTYFNYEAQQDKSGLPNDRFSAERPEGSISTLTIQRTEQRDSAMYRCASSLVGGDGNTIYFGEGSWLTVV.

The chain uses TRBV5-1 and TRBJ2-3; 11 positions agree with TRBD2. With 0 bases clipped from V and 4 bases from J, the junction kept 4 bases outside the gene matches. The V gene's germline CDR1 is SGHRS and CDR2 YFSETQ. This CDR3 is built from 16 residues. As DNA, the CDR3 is TGCGCCAGCAGCTTGGATAGCGGGGGGGCTGCAGATACGCAGTATTTT. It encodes CASSLDSGGAADTQYF.

The CDR3 DNA reads as TGTGCCAGCAGCGTGGGGGGGGATGAGCAGTTCTTC. Protein product: CASSVGGDEQFF. This chain connects TRBV11-3 to TRBJ2-1; TRBD2 agrees at 7 bases. The CDR3 contains 12 residues. The V gene end was trimmed by 5 bases and the J gene end by 8 bases; junction bases not matched to a gene: 3. Looked up from germline, CDR1 is SGHNT and CDR2 is YENEEA. Combining the CDR3 with reference TRBV11-3 and TRBJ2-1 gives the whole variable domain EAGVVQSPRYKIIEKKQPVAFWCNPISGHNTLYWYLQNLGQGPELLIRYENEEAVDDSQLPKDRFSAERLKGVDSTLKIQPAELGDSAVYLCASSVGGDEQFFGPGTRLTVL.

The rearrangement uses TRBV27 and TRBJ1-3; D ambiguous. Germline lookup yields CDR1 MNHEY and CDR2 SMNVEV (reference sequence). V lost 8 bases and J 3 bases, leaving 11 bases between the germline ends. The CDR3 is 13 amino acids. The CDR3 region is CASAGQLGNTIYF. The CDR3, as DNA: TGTGCCAGCGCCGGGCAACTTGGAAACACCATATATTTT.

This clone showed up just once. The DNA of the CDR3 is TGTGCCAGCAGGGGCCGGTTCATGAACACTGAAGCTTTCTTT. Translated: CASRGRFMNTEAFF. The rearrangement links TRBV28 to TRBJ1-1, with D unresolved. Looked up from germline, CDR1 is MDHEN and CDR2 is SYDVKM. CDR3 size: 14 residues. V was shortened by 6 bases and J by 0 bases, with 11 bases between the two germline ends. The complete variable domain, with remaining parts taken from reference TRBV28 and TRBJ1-1, reads DVKVTQSSRYLVKRTGEKVFLECVQDMDHENMFWYRQDPGLGLRLIYFSYDVKMKEKGDIPEGYSVSREKKERFSLILESASTNQTSMYLCASRGRFMNTEAFFGQGTRLTVV.

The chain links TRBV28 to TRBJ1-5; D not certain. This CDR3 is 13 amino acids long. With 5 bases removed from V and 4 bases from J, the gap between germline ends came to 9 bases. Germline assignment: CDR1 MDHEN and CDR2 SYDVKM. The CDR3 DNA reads TGTGCCAGCAGTGGACTCTCTAATCAGCCCCAGCATTTT. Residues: CASSGLSNQPQHF.

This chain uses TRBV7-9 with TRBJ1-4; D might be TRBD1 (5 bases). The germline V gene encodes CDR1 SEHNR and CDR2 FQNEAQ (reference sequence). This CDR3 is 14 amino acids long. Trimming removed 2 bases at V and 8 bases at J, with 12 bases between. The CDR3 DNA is TGTGCCAGCAGCTTACAGGGCGCTTCCGAAAAACTGTTTTTT. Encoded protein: CASSLQGASEKLFF. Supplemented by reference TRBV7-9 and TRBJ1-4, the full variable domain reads DTGVSQNPRHKITKRGQNVTFRCDPISEHNRLYWYRQTLGQGPEFLTYFQNEAQLEKSRLLSDRFSAERPKGSFSTLEIQRTEQGDSAMYLCASSLQGASEKLFFGSGTQLSVL.

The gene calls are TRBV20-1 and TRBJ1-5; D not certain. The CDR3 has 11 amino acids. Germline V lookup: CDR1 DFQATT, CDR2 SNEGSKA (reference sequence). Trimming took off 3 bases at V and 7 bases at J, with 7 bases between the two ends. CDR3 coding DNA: TGCAGTGCTAGTTGGGGACAGCCCCAGCATTTT. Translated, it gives CSASWGQPQHF.

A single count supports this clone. The CDR3 coding sequence is TGTGCCAGCACAGGGCCAAACTATGGCTACACCTTC. The encoded protein is CASTGPNYGYTF. The chain joins TRBV28 to TRBJ1-2, with D perhaps TRBD1 (5 bases). Trimming stripped 7 bases from V and 2 bases from J, with 8 bases between. This CDR3 comprises 12 residues. CDR1 and CDR2 (germline): MDHEN, SYDVKM.

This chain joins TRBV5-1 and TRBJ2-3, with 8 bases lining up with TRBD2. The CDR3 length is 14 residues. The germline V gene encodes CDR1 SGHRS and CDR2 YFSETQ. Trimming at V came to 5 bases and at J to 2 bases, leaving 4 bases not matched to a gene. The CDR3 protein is CASSREGLTDTQYF. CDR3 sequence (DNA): TGCGCCAGCAGTCGGGAGGGCCTCACAGATACGCAGTATTTT. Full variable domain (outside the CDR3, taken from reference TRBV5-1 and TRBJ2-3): KAGVTQTPRYLIKTRGQQVTLSCSPISGHRSVSWYQQTPGQGLQFLFEYFSETQRNKGNFPGRFSGRQFSNSRSEMNVSTLELGDSALYLCASSREGLTDTQYFGPGTRLTVL.

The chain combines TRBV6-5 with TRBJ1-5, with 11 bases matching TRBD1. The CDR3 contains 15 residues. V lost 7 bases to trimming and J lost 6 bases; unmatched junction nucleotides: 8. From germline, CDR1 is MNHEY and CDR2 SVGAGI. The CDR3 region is CASMRTGGFGQPQHF. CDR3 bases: TGTGCCAGCATGAGGACAGGGGGCTTTGGTCAGCCCCAGCATTTT.

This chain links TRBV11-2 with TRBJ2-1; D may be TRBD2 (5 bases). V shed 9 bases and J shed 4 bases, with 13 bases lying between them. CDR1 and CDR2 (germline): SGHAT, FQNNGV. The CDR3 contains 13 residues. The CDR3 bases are TGTGCCAGTTTGCTAGCAGCTTACAATGAGCAGTTCTTC. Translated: CASLLAAYNEQFF.

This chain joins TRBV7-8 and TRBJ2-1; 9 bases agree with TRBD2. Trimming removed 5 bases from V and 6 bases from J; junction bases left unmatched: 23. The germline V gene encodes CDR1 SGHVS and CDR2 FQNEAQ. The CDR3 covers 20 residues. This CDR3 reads CASSPMGGLREGSFSNEQFF. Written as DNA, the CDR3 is TGTGCCAGCAGCCCGATGGGGGGCTTGCGGGAGGGTTCGTTCTCCAATGAGCAGTTCTTC.

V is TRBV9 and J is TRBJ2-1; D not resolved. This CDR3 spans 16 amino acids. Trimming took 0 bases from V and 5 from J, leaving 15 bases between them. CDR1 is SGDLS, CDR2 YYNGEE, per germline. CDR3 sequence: CASSVGSSGLNNEQFF. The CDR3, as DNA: TGTGCCAGCAGCGTAGGAAGTTCAGGCCTCAACAATGAGCAGTTCTTC.

CDR3 loop: CASSLLGAGSYQETQYF. The CDR3 nucleotides read TGTGCCAGCAGTTTATTGGGCGCGGGCTCCTACCAAGAGACCCAGTACTTC. V usage is TRBV28 and J usage is TRBJ2-5; TRBD2 might be the D (5 bases). The CDR3 contains 17 residues. The germline V gene encodes CDR1 MDHEN and CDR2 SYDVKM. V gave up 1 base and J gave up 0 bases, with 15 bases separating them.

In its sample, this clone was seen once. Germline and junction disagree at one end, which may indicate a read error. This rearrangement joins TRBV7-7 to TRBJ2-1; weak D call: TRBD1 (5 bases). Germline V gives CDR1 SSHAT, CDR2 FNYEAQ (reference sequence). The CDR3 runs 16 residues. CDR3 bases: TGTGCTAGCAGCTTGGACATCCCAAGCTCCTACAATGAGCAGTTCTTC. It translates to CASSLDIPSSYNEQFF.

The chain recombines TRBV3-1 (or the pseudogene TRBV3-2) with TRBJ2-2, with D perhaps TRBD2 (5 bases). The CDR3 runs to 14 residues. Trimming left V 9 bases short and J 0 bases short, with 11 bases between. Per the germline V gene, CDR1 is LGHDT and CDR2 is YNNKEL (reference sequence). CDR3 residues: CASMSRANTGELFF. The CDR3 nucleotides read TGTGCCAGTATGTCGAGGGCGAACACCGGGGAGCTGTTTTTT.

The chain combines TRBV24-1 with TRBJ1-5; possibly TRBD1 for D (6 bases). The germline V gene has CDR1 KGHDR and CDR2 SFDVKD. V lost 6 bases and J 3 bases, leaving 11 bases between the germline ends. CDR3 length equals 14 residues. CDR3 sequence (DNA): TGTGCCACCAGTCGGGGGCAACCCAATCAGCCCCAGCATTTT. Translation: CATSRGQPNQPQHF.

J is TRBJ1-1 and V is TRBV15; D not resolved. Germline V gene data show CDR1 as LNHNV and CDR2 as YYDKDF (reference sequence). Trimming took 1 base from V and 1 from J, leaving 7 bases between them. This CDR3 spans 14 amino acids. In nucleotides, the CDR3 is TGTGCCACCAGCAGAGGTCATGGGAACACTGAAGCTTTCTTT. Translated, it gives CATSRGHGNTEAFF.

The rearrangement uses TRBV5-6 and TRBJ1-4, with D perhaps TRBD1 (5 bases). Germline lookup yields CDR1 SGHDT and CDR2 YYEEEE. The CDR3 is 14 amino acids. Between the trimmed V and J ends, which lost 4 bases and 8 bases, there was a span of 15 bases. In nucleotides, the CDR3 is TGTGCCAGCAGCCTTTGGAGGGGCGTCGAAAAACTGTTTTTT. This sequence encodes CASSLWRGVEKLFF.

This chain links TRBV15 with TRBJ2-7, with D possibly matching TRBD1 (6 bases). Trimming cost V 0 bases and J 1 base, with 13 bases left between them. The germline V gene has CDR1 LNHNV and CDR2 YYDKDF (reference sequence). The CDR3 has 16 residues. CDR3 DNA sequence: TGTGCCACCAGCAGAGAGGGGACACCCTTATCCTACGAGCAGTACTTC. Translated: CATSREGTPLSYEQYF.

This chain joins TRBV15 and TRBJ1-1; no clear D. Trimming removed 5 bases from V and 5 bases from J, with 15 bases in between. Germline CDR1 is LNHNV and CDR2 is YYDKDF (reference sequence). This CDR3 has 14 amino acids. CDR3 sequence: CATSARPMRTEAFF. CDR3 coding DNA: TGTGCCACCAGCGCCCGCCCGATGAGGACTGAAGCTTTCTTT. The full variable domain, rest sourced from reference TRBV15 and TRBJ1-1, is DAMVIQNPRYQVTQFGKPVTLSCSQTLNHNVMYWYQQKSSQAPKLLFHYYDKDFNNEADTPDNFQSRRPNTSFCFLDIRSPGLGDTAMYLCATSARPMRTEAFFGQGTRLTVV.

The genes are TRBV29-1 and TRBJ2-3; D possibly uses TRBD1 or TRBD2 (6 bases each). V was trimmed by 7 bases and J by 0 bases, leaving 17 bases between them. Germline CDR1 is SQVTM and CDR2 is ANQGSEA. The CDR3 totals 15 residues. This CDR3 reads CSAQGGSSSTDTQYF. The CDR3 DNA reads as TGCAGCGCTCAAGGGGGGTCATCTAGCACAGATACGCAGTATTTT.